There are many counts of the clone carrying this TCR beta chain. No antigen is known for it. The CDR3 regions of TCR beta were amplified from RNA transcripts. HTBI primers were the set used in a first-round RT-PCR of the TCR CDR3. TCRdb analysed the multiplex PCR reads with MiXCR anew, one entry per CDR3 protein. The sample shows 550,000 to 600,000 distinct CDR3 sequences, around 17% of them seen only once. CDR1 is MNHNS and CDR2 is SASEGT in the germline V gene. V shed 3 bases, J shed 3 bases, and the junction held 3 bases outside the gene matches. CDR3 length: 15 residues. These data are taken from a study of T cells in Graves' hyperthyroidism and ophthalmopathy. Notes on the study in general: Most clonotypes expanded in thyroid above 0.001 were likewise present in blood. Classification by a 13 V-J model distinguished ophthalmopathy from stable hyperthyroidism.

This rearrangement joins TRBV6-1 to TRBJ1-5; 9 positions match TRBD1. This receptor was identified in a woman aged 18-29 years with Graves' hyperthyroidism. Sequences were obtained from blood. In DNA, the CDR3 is TGTGCCAGCAGTGAGGACAGGGGTTACAATCAGCCCCAGCATTTT. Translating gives CASSEDRGYNQPQHF.